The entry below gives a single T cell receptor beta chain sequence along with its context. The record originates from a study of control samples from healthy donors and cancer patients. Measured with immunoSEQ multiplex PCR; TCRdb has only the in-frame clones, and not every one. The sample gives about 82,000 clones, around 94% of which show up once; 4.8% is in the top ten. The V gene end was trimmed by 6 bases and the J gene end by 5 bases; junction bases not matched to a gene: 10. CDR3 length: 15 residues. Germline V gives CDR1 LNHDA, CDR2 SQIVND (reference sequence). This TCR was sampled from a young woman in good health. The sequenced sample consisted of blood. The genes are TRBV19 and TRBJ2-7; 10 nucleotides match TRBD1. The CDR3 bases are TGTGCCAGTAGCATCACCGGGACAGGGGTTGACGAGCAGTACTTC. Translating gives CASSITGTGVDEQYF.